These 25 T cell receptor beta chains came from one sample sequenced in a study of OX40 agonist ivuxolimab in advanced cancers. The method was the immunoSEQ multiplex PCR assay. TCRdb stores this immuneACCESS table with in-frame sequences only. Part of the clones is absent; in the studies checked, under half of the shortfall reflects unresolved V genes, and no reason is known for the rest. This sample is represented by under 30,000 clones; about 76% of them were singletons. The ten largest clones capture just over 2% of the sample. The specimen comprised CD4+ or CD8+ T cells sorted from blood, sampled in a trial of the OX40 agonist ivuxolimab. The receptors stem from an adult with an advanced solid tumor such as melanoma, head and neck, liver or kidney cancer.

The rearrangement joins TRBV7-2 to TRBJ2-6; D gene uncertain. Germline V gene sequence: CDR1 SGHTA, CDR2 FQGNSA. This CDR3 comprises 17 residues. Trimming shortened V by 1 base and J by 0 bases, and 10 bases separated the two germline ends. Here the CDR3 reads CASSLDLMSSGANVLTF. The CDR3 bases are TGTGCCAGCAGCTTAGACCTCATGAGCTCTGGGGCCAACGTCCTGACTTTC.

V usage is TRBV30 and J usage is TRBJ1-1; maybe TRBD1 (6 bases). From germline, CDR1 is GTSNPN and CDR2 SVGIG (reference sequence). The CDR3 sequence is 11 residues long. The CDR3 sequence is CAAGRGYEAFF. The CDR3 bases are TGTGCGGCAGGCAGGGGCTATGAAGCTTTCTTT.

The V call is TRBV18, the J call TRBJ2-5, with 8 positions matching TRBD1. The J call may be wrong; the DNA end is better matched by TRBJ2-7. From germline, CDR1 is KGHSH and CDR2 LQKENI. There are 16 residues in the CDR3. CDR3 coding DNA: TGTGCCAGCTCACCACGGGGGGACAGGCTCTCCTACGAGCAGTACTTC. Translated: CASSPRGDRLSYEQYF.

This clone was seen more than once but under ten times. The chain combines TRBV18 with TRBJ2-1; 7 bases align to TRBD2. Per the germline V gene, CDR1 is KGHSH and CDR2 is LQKENI. There are 15 residues in the CDR3. Losses at the gene ends were 1 base for V and 7 bases for J; bases not matched to a gene: 7. CDR3 DNA: TGTGCCAGCTCACCACGGGGAGGGGCGGCTAATGAGCAGTTCTTC. It is translated as CASSPRGGAANEQFF.

The CDR3 coding sequence is TGTGCCAGCAGCGTAGGGCCCAACCCTACCCGATCCGGGGAGCTGTTTTTT. Protein sequence: CASSVGPNPTRSGELFF. This chain connects TRBV9 to TRBJ2-2, with D unclear. The ends were cut back, 0 bases at V and 6 bases at J, with 18 bases in the middle. Germline V gene data show CDR1 as SGDLS and CDR2 as YYNGEE. This CDR3 region has 17 residues. The variable domain in full, with the rest retrieved from reference TRBV9 and TRBJ2-2, is DSGVTQTPKHLITATGQRVTLRCSPRSGDLSVYWYQQSLDQGLQFLIQYYNGEERAKGNILERFSAQQFPDLHSELNLSSLELGDSALYFCASSVGPNPTRSGELFFGEGSRLTVL.

About this clone: This sample includes further DNA sequences coding for the same CDR3. The chain links TRBV7-9 to TRBJ2-5; 9 bases match TRBD1. The V gene end was trimmed by 1 base and the J gene end by 1 base; junction bases not matched to a gene: 4. The CDR3 has 16 residues. CDR1 is SEHNR, CDR2 FQNEAQ, per germline (reference sequence). CDR3 protein: CASSLGDRGIQETQYF. The CDR3 DNA sequence: TGTGCCAGCAGCTTAGGAGACAGGGGGATCCAAGAGACCCAGTACTTC. Combining the CDR3 with reference TRBV7-9 and TRBJ2-5 gives the whole variable domain DTGVSQNPRHKITKRGQNVTFRCDPISEHNRLYWYRQTLGQGPEFLTYFQNEAQLEKSRLLSDRFSAERPKGSFSTLEIQRTEQGDSAMYLCASSLGDRGIQETQYFGPGTRLLVL.

This chain links TRBV18 with TRBJ2-6; D may be TRBD2 (5 bases). This CDR3 is built from 17 residues. V was shortened by 3 bases and J by 0 bases, with 12 bases between the two germline ends. Per germline, CDR1 KGHSH and CDR2 LQKENI. CDR3 DNA: TGTGCCAGCTCACCCAACTCGGGGAGCTCTGGGGCCAACGTCCTGACTTTC. Protein sequence: CASSPNSGSSGANVLTF.

In its sample, this clone was seen a few times. The DNA for the CDR3 is TGTGCCAGCAGCGGAGGGGGACTCTCTGGAAACACCATATATTTT. This encodes CASSGGGLSGNTIYF. The chain employs TRBV2 and TRBJ1-3; D may be TRBD1 (6 bases). The CDR3 spans 15 residues. CDR1 is SNHLY, CDR2 FYNNEI, per germline. Trimming removed 6 bases at V and 0 bases at J, with 12 bases between.

J is TRBJ2-5 and V is TRBV9; 9 nucleotides match TRBD1. This CDR3 is built from 15 residues. The ends lost 4 bases at V and 5 bases at J; junction bases unmatched: 9. Germline CDR1 SGDLS, CDR2 YYNGEE. CDR3 DNA: TGTGCCAGCAGCCCGGGACAGGGAAATCAGGAGACCCAGTACTTC. Amino acids: CASSPGQGNQETQYF.

The CDR3 is CASSQPDRRQAGGAFF. Here the CDR3 DNA reads TGCGCCAGCAGCCAACCGGACCGTAGGCAGGCCGGGGGAGCTTTCTTT. This chain uses TRBV4-1 with TRBJ1-1, with D possibly matching TRBD1 (5 bases). V was trimmed by 2 bases and J by 10 bases, leaving 23 bases between them. This CDR3 contains 16 residues. Germline CDR1 is MGHRA and CDR2 is YSYEKL.

The V call is TRBV2, the J call TRBJ2-3; a weak D match, TRBD1 (6 bases). The CDR3 has 13 amino acids. Germline V gene data show CDR1 as SNHLY and CDR2 as FYNNEI. Deletions cut 7 bases from V and 2 bases from J, with 10 bases between. CDR3 in DNA: TGTGCCAGCAAGGCAGGGGTCACAGATACGCAGTATTTT. This codes for CASKAGVTDTQYF.

Only a few counts were recorded for this clone. CDR3 loop: CASSSDRAESNQPQHF. Here the CDR3 DNA reads TGTGCCAGCAGCTCCGACAGGGCGGAAAGCAATCAGCCCCAGCATTTT. The V gene is TRBV7-9, the J gene TRBJ1-5, with 7 bases identical to TRBD1. This CDR3 region has 16 residues. From germline, CDR1 is SEHNR and CDR2 FQNEAQ (reference sequence). V was pared by 4 bases and J by 1 base, with 7 bases of the junction left unmatched.

This sequence joins TRBV7-2 and TRBJ2-1; D call uncertain. With 5 bases removed from V and 3 bases from J, the gap between germline ends came to 5 bases. The CDR3 loop spans 12 amino acids. Germline CDR1 and CDR2: SGHTA and FQGNSA. CDR3 loop: CASSAYYNEQFF. CDR3 DNA: TGTGCCAGCAGCGCTTACTACAATGAGCAGTTCTTC.

The sample holds one count of this clone. V is TRBV7-3 and J is TRBJ1-5, with D unclear. Germline V gene lookup returns CDR1 SGHTA and CDR2 FQGTGA. The CDR3 is 13 amino acids. V was trimmed by 2 bases and J by 4 bases, leaving 6 bases between them. For the CDR3, the DNA is TGTGCCAGCAGCTTACACCCTAATCAGCCCCAGCATTTT. Its translation is CASSLHPNQPQHF. Full variable domain (rest looked up from reference TRBV7-3 and TRBJ1-5): GAGVSQTPSNKVTEKGKYVELRCDPISGHTALYWYRQSLGQGPEFLIYFQGTGAADDSGLPNDRFFAVRPEGSVSTLKIQRTERGDSAVYLCASSLHPNQPQHFGDGTRLSIL.

This chain's CDR3 is CASSPRQSNEKLFF. The CDR3 coding sequence is TGTGCCAGCTCACCGAGACAGAGTAATGAAAAACTGTTTTTT. The V call is TRBV18, the J call TRBJ1-4; possible D gene TRBD1, 5 bases. V gave up 3 bases and J gave up 4 bases, with 9 bases separating them. This CDR3 has 14 amino acids. Germline V gives CDR1 KGHSH, CDR2 LQKENI.

This clone was counted a single time. The V and J genes are TRBV5-1 and TRBJ2-6; 7 bases are shared with TRBD1. This CDR3 is built from 18 residues. Germline CDR1 SGHRS, CDR2 YFSETQ. J was trimmed by 0 bases and V by 0 bases; bases with no gene match: 6. The DNA for the CDR3 is TGCGCCAGCAGCTTGGAGGCAGGGGGTATCTCTGGGGCCAACGTCCTGACTTTC. As protein: CASSLEAGGISGANVLTF.

The V gene is TRBV5-5, the J gene TRBJ2-4, with D hard to call. V lost 0 bases and J 0 bases, leaving 4 bases between the germline ends. The CDR3 is 14 amino acids. CDR1 is SGHKS and CDR2 is YYEKEE in the germline V gene (reference sequence). DNA for the CDR3: TGTGCCAGCAGCTTGGGGGTAGCCAAAAACATTCAGTACTTC. This encodes CASSLGVAKNIQYF.

This sequence joins TRBV7-2 and TRBJ1-6; D gene uncertain. Germline assignment: CDR1 SGHTA and CDR2 FQGNSA. Trimming took off 5 bases at V and 7 bases at J, with 15 bases between the two ends. The CDR3 sequence is 15 residues long. The CDR3 loop is CASSPRTAPNSPLHF. The CDR3 nucleotides are TGTGCCAGCAGCCCCCGCACAGCTCCGAATTCACCCCTCCACTTT.

This chain uses TRBV19 with TRBJ1-1; D might be TRBD1 (5 bases). Trimming removed 3 bases from V and 1 base from J, with 12 bases in between. CDR3 length: 15 residues. In germline, CDR1 is LNHDA, CDR2 SQIVND (reference sequence). CDR3 region: CASSIIQGPNTEAFF. The CDR3 DNA is TGTGCCAGTAGTATTATCCAGGGTCCGAACACTGAAGCTTTCTTT.

This clone came up a few times. The rearrangement joins TRBV30 to TRBJ1-1, with D unclear. There are 12 residues in the CDR3. CDR1 is GTSNPN, CDR2 SVGIG, per germline (reference sequence). V gave up 4 bases and J gave up 7 bases, with 13 bases separating them. In DNA, the CDR3 is TGTGCCTGGAATCCCGGCGGGGATGAAGCTTTCTTT. This gives the protein CAWNPGGDEAFF.

V usage is TRBV30 and J usage is TRBJ1-1, with D possibly TRBD1 on 5 matching bases. CDR3 length: 12 amino acids. The germline gives CDR1 GTSNPN, CDR2 SVGIG (reference sequence). Trimming removed 4 bases from V and 5 bases from J, with 11 bases in between. The CDR3 reads CAWKSRVTEAFF. CDR3 DNA sequence: TGTGCCTGGAAAAGCAGGGTTACTGAAGCTTTCTTT.

For this clone: This sample also contains other DNA sequences that code for the same CDR3. The V call is TRBV27, the J call TRBJ1-5; D is uncertain. CDR1 and CDR2 from the germline V gene are MNHEY and SMNVEV (reference sequence). Deletions cut 1 base from V and 1 base from J, with 14 bases between. The CDR3 consists of 17 residues. The CDR3, as DNA: TGTGCCAGCAGTTTATACCCTCCCGGCGGGAGCAATCAGCCCCAGCATTTT. Its translation is CASSLYPPGGSNQPQHF.

This chain uses TRBV10-3 with TRBJ1-4, with D perhaps matching TRBD1 (5 bases). Germline loops: CDR1 ENHRY, CDR2 SYGVKD. CDR3 length equals 14 residues. The ends were cut back, 2 bases at V and 6 bases at J, with 10 bases in the middle. The CDR3 region is CAISEGQGYEKLFF. In nucleotides, the CDR3 is TGTGCCATCAGTGAGGGGCAGGGCTATGAAAAACTGTTTTTT.

This clone was observed a few times. The rearrangement joins TRBV7-3 to TRBJ2-5, with 7 bases aligning to TRBD2. J was trimmed by 2 bases and V by 6 bases; bases with no gene match: 12. Germline values: CDR1 SGHTA, CDR2 FQGTGA. CDR3 length equals 16 residues. CDR3 sequence: CASSPGGLAAQETQYF. The CDR3 DNA reads as TGTGCCAGCAGTCCCGGCGGCCTAGCGGCACAAGAGACCCAGTACTTC.

On this clone: One junction end does not reproduce the germline sequence, and a read error may be involved. V gene TRBV10-3 combines with J gene TRBJ2-7, with 10 bases fitting TRBD1. Germline assignment: CDR1 ENHRY and CDR2 SYGVKD. The CDR3 contains 14 residues. In nucleotides, the CDR3 is TGTGCCACCAGTGACAGGGGGCCCTCGTGGAGGCAGTACTTC. It encodes CATSDRGPSWRQYF.